This T cell receptor beta chain was obtained from a study of T cell repertoires in cytomegalovirus infection. Whole-study findings and limits: There were HLA-C-restricted CMV-specific TCR beta clonotypes dominating the ex vivo response.

Via MiXCR, TCRdb re-called the reads, giving one row per CDR3 protein. The table lists hundreds of thousands of distinct CDR3 sequences, roughly 24% of them singletons. As to this clonotype: Its target is unknown. Just one base apart from a much larger clone, this may be a read error.

Trimming took 7 bases from V and 1 from J, leaving 13 bases between them. CDR1 is SGHVS, CDR2 FNYEAQ, per germline. CDR3 length: 14 amino acids. The receptor was derived from a human donor in good health (CMV status not recorded). Some clones in this sample may be carry-over from other donors' samples. The sample was CD8+ T cells from PBMCs. This chain uses TRBV7-6 with TRBJ1-1; D is possibly TRBD1 (6 bases). The CDR3 reads CASTVRGGNTEAFF. The CDR3 DNA reads as TGTGCCAGCACCGTCCGAGGGGGGAACACTGAAGCTTTCTTT.